This T cell receptor beta chain stems from a study of PD-1 blockade in classical Hodgkin lymphoma. Trimming stripped 2 bases from V and 5 bases from J, with 13 bases between. Germline values: CDR1 SGHRS, CDR2 YFSETQ. The CDR3 totals 14 residues. As concerns this clone: What it recognizes is unknown.

Study-level points and caveats: It was reported that newly diagnosed patients had less baseline TCR diversity than healthy donors. By cycle point C4D1, TCR diversity had risen significantly in CD4+ cells (but not CD8+ cells).

Time point in this sample: cycle 4 day 1 (C4D1), after 6 weeks of nivolumab. Every one of the patients relapsed after autologous stem cell transplantation (brentuximab vedotin exposure was variable). Using immunoSEQ multiplex PCR, the repertoire was profiled, and TCRdb retains in-frame clones only, with some absent. The sample records 75,000 to 95,000 clones, 65% to 85% being singletons. This chain connects TRBV5-1 to TRBJ1-1, with no clear D. This clonotype originated in a human donor with classical Hodgkin lymphoma. The sequencing used peripheral blood mononuclear cells (PBMCs), collected before the fourth cycle of nivolumab. Here the CDR3 DNA reads TGCGCCAGCAGCTTTACAGTCACGGGGACTGAAGCTTTCTTT. This translates into CASSFTVTGTEAFF.